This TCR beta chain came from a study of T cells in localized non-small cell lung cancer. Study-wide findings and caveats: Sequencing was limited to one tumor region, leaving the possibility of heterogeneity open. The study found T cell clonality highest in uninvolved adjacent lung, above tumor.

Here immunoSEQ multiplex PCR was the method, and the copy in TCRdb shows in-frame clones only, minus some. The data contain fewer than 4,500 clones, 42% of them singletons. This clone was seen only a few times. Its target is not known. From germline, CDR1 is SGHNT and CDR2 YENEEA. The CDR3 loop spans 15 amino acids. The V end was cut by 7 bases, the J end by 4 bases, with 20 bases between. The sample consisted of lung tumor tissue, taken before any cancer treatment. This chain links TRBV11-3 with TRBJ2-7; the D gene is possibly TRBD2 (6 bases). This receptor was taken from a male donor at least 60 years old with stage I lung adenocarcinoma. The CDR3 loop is CASTVFASESYEQYF. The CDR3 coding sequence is TGTGCCAGCACCGTATTCGCTAGCGAGTCGTACGAGCAGTACTTC.